This T cell receptor delta chain was obtained from a study of gamma-delta T cells after stem cell transplantation. V shed 0 bases, J shed 3 bases, and the junction held 13 bases outside the gene matches. The CDR3 runs 18 residues. Germline CDR1 GEAIGNYY, CDR2 EKD. At least ten counts were recorded for this clone. TCRdb called clones from the RT-PCR reads again using CATT. The profile shows some 10,000 delta-chain clones, 1.3% of them singletons. Specimen: gamma-delta T cells. This receptor was obtained from a human donor. It is not recorded whose cells these are; they may come from a transplant donor. This chain links TRDV2 with TRDJ1; TRDD3 agrees at 9 bases. As DNA, the CDR3 is TGTGCCTGTGACACCGTACTTTGGGGGATAAGCTCCTCCGATAAACTCATCTTT. Amino acids: CACDTVLWGISSSDKLIF.